These 23 T cell receptor beta chains share one sample of origin, sequenced in a study of post-analysis software for immune sequencing data. No antigens are known for them. Carried by the TCR beta cDNA libraries were unique molecular identifiers. TCRdb ran MiXCR on the PCR reads and lists one entry per CDR3 protein. The data hold about 770,000 distinct CDR3 sequences, with approximately 44% observed a single time. Points from the study as a whole: TRBV5-6, TRBV5-1 and TRBV20-1 were among roughly five TRBV segments more frequent in patients than controls.

The sequencing input was blood. The receptor source for this set is a girl aged 10 to 17 with multiple sclerosis.

This clonotype was seen more than once but under ten times. V usage is TRBV29-1 and J usage is TRBJ2-7; D is undetermined. Germline lookup yields CDR1 SQVTM and CDR2 ANQGSEA. Deletions cut 4 bases from V and 4 bases from J, with 17 bases between. The CDR3 is made up of 14 amino acids. This CDR3 reads CSVGASSGVYEQYF. The CDR3 DNA reads TGCAGCGTTGGGGCCTCAAGTGGGGTATACGAGCAGTACTTC.

The CDR3 DNA follows: TGCAGCGTTGACGAACAGGGCTTATACAATGAGCAGTTCTTC. It codes for CSVDEQGLYNEQFF. The V gene is TRBV29-1, the J gene TRBJ2-1; TRBD1 might be the D (6 bases). The germline V gene encodes CDR1 SQVTM and CDR2 ANQGSEA. This CDR3 comprises 14 residues. V lost 3 bases and J 4 bases, leaving 13 bases between the germline ends.

The sample holds a few counts of this clonotype. The rearrangement links TRBV29-1 to TRBJ2-7; D might be TRBD1 (5 bases). This CDR3 comprises 12 residues. The germline V gene encodes CDR1 SQVTM and CDR2 ANQGSEA. V shed 0 bases and J shed 6 bases, with 9 bases lying between them. In DNA, the CDR3 is TGCAGCGTTGAAGAGGCAGGGTTCGAGCAGTACTTC. Residues: CSVEEAGFEQYF.

This chain connects TRBV12-3 or TRBV12-4 to TRBJ2-7; D not resolved. This CDR3 has 12 amino acids. V lost 2 bases and J 3 bases, leaving 5 bases between the germline ends. The CDR3 reads CASSLNLYEQYF. DNA for the CDR3: TGTGCCAGCAGTTTAAACCTCTACGAGCAGTACTTC.

This clonotype showed up just a few times. The chain links TRBV20-1 to TRBJ2-5; TRBD1 is a possible D gene (6 bases). Germline V gene lookup returns CDR1 DFQATT and CDR2 SNEGSKA (reference sequence). This CDR3 has 13 residues. V lost 6 bases to trimming and J lost 2 bases, with 13 bases between them. This CDR3 is CSAQGHQQETQYF. CDR3 bases: TGCAGTGCCCAGGGACACCAACAAGAGACCCAGTACTTC.

This clonotype was counted only a few times. CDR3 loop: CASSLTPVGELFF. CDR3 coding DNA: TGTGCCAGCAGTTTAACCCCCGTTGGGGAGCTGTTTTTT. The rearrangement links TRBV27 to TRBJ2-2; D is uncertain. CDR1 MNHEY and CDR2 SMNVEV come from the germline V gene (reference sequence). Trimming took 2 bases from V and 8 from J, leaving 9 bases between them. The CDR3 length is 13 residues.

The chain joins TRBV24-1 to TRBJ2-1, with 10 bases fitting TRBD2. With V trimmed by 9 bases and J by 2 bases, 9 bases remained unmatched. CDR1 is KGHDR and CDR2 is SFDVKD in the germline V gene. This CDR3 has 16 amino acids. The CDR3 DNA reads TGTGCCACCGGGAAGGGAGCGGGAGGGCCCTACAATGAGCAGTTCTTC. Amino acids: CATGKGAGGPYNEQFF.

The chain joins TRBV7-8 to TRBJ1-1; tentative D call: TRBD1 (5 bases). The CDR3 runs to 13 residues. Germline lookup yields CDR1 SGHVS and CDR2 FQNEAQ. The ends were cut back, 3 bases at V and 11 bases at J, with 16 bases in the middle. CDR3 region: CASSFLQGPEAFF. CDR3 bases: TGTGCCAGCAGCTTCCTCCAGGGCCCCGAGGCTTTCTTT.

This clonotype was seen a few times. This chain joins TRBV10-3 and TRBJ2-3; D is possibly TRBD2 (6 bases). The CDR3 runs to 14 residues. V lost 4 bases, J lost 0 bases, and 8 bases lay in between. Germline CDR1 and CDR2: ENHRY and SYGVKD. The CDR3 DNA reads TGTGCCATCAGTGGGGAGGCCAGCACAGATACGCAGTATTTT. Its translation is CAISGEASTDTQYF.

The rearrangement links TRBV10-2 to TRBJ1-2, with 8 bases identical to TRBD1. Germline V gives CDR1 WSHSY, CDR2 SAAADI. The CDR3 runs to 14 residues. J gave up 4 bases and V 6 bases, and 7 bases lay outside the gene matches. CDR3 nucleotide sequence: TGCGCCAGCAGGGGGACAGGAAATGGCTATGGCTACACCTTC. Amino acids: CASRGTGNGYGYTF.

The chain is built from TRBV20-1 and TRBJ2-3; 10 nucleotides match TRBD2. J lost 4 bases, V lost 4 bases, and 8 bases had no gene match. Germline V gene lookup returns CDR1 DFQATT and CDR2 SNEGSKA (reference sequence). The CDR3 runs to 15 residues. CDR3 loop: CSATARAGGPDTQYF. In nucleotides, the CDR3 is TGCAGTGCTACCGCCCGAGCGGGAGGGCCAGATACGCAGTATTTT.

This chain joins TRBV5-6 and TRBJ1-5, with D possibly being TRBD1 (6 bases). Trimming pared 4 bases from V and 8 bases from J, leaving 16 bases between. The length of the CDR3 is 14 residues. Germline CDR1 reads SGHDT; CDR2 reads YYEEEE. CDR3 sequence (DNA): TGTGCCAGCAGCCGCAGGGGTTTAGGCGAGCCCCAGCATTTT. This translates into CASSRRGLGEPQHF.

This sequence joins TRBV20-1 and TRBJ1-5; D gene uncertain. The CDR3 is 11 residues long. V lost 6 bases to trimming and J lost 15 bases, with 18 bases between them. Germline V lookup: CDR1 DFQATT, CDR2 SNEGSKA (reference sequence). CDR3 sequence reads: CSAQSDQRVHF. CDR3 bases: TGCAGTGCCCAATCGGACCAACGCGTGCATTTT.

This clonotype showed up just a few times. The chain combines TRBV29-1 with TRBJ2-7; 11 nucleotides agree with TRBD1. Germline V gene lookup returns CDR1 SQVTM and CDR2 ANQGSEA. This CDR3 comprises 15 residues. With V trimmed by 3 bases and J by 10 bases, 14 bases remained unmatched. The DNA of the CDR3 is TGCAGCGTTGATACCGGGACAGGGGGGTGGGATACCCAGTACTTC. Translated, it gives CSVDTGTGGWDTQYF.

There are a few counts of this clonotype. The genes are TRBV30 and TRBJ2-1, with D unclear. Deletions cut 4 bases from V and 7 bases from J, with 14 bases between. The CDR3 has 13 residues. CDR1 and CDR2 from the germline V gene are GTSNPN and SVGIG (reference sequence). This CDR3 reads CAWTRALWNEQFF. The CDR3 nucleotides are TGTGCCTGGACCCGGGCGCTCTGGAATGAGCAGTTCTTC.

This chain uses TRBV6-5 with TRBJ1-2; perhaps TRBD1 as D (6 bases). The CDR3 covers 15 residues. Trimming took off 6 bases at V and 2 bases at J, with 16 bases between the two ends. Germline CDR1 reads MNHEY; CDR2 reads SVGAGI. The CDR3 spells CASRGPGQLNYGYTF. CDR3 nucleotide sequence: TGTGCCAGCAGGGGTCCGGGACAACTAAACTATGGCTACACCTTC.

This rearrangement joins TRBV15 to TRBJ2-7; possible D gene TRBD1, 5 bases. The CDR3 is made up of 16 amino acids. The ends were cut back, 1 base at V and 3 bases at J, with 16 bases in the middle. Germline V gives CDR1 LNHNV, CDR2 YYDKDF (reference sequence). The chain's CDR3 is CATSRVLGVVFYEQYF. CDR3 in DNA: TGTGCCACCAGCAGAGTTCTAGGGGTGGTTTTCTACGAGCAGTACTTC.

This chain joins TRBV20-1 and TRBJ2-6; tentative D call: TRBD1 (6 bases). CDR1 and CDR2 from the germline V gene are DFQATT and SNEGSKA (reference sequence). The CDR3 length is 15 residues. V gave up 2 bases and J gave up 0 bases, with 8 bases separating them. The CDR3 here is CSARQGFSGANVLTF. CDR3 bases: TGCAGTGCTAGACAGGGGTTCTCTGGGGCCAACGTCCTGACTTTC.

The chain combines TRBV3-1 with TRBJ2-3; 10 bases line up with TRBD2. The CDR3 consists of 16 residues. Trimming removed 5 bases from V and 1 base from J; junction bases left unmatched: 6. CDR1 LGHDT and CDR2 YNNKEL come from the germline V gene (reference sequence). CDR3 residues: CASSGAGLAGTDTQYF. As DNA, the CDR3 is TGTGCCAGCAGCGGGGCCGGACTAGCGGGCACAGATACGCAGTATTTT.

V is TRBV3-1 and J is TRBJ2-1; 7 bases fit TRBD2. Trimming removed 4 bases from V and 8 bases from J; junction bases left unmatched: 17. Germline CDR1 reads LGHDT; CDR2 reads YNNKEL (reference sequence). The CDR3 has 17 residues. The CDR3 coding sequence is TGTGCCAGCAGCCTCGAGTGGGAAGGGAGGGCCTATTATGAGCAGTTCTTC. It codes for CASSLEWEGRAYYEQFF.

This clonotype was seen only once. The chain uses TRBV20-1 and TRBJ2-1, with TRBD2 as a possible D gene (6 bases). V dropped 6 bases and J dropped 10 bases, with 13 bases sitting between them. The CDR3 has 11 amino acids. Germline-derived CDR1 and CDR2 are DFQATT and SNEGSKA (reference sequence). The CDR3 is CSAFLLAEQFF. Here the CDR3 DNA reads TGCAGTGCCTTCCTCCTAGCGGAGCAGTTCTTC.

The rearrangement joins TRBV9 to TRBJ2-1; TRBD2 matches at 7 bases. Germline values: CDR1 SGDLS, CDR2 YYNGEE. This CDR3 spans 12 amino acids. With V trimmed by 0 bases and J by 12 bases, 3 bases remained unmatched. This CDR3 reads CASSVGGEGQFF. The CDR3 coding sequence is TGTGCCAGCAGCGTAGGGGGGGAGGGGCAGTTCTTC.

The V and J genes are TRBV10-3 and TRBJ2-1; TRBD1 aligns across 9 bases. Germline loops: CDR1 ENHRY, CDR2 SYGVKD. The CDR3 is made up of 16 amino acids. V gave up 0 bases and J gave up 7 bases; unmatched junction bases: 7. The chain's CDR3 is CAISESKTGGKNEQFF. Here the CDR3 DNA reads TGTGCCATCAGTGAGTCTAAGACAGGGGGTAAGAATGAGCAGTTCTTC.